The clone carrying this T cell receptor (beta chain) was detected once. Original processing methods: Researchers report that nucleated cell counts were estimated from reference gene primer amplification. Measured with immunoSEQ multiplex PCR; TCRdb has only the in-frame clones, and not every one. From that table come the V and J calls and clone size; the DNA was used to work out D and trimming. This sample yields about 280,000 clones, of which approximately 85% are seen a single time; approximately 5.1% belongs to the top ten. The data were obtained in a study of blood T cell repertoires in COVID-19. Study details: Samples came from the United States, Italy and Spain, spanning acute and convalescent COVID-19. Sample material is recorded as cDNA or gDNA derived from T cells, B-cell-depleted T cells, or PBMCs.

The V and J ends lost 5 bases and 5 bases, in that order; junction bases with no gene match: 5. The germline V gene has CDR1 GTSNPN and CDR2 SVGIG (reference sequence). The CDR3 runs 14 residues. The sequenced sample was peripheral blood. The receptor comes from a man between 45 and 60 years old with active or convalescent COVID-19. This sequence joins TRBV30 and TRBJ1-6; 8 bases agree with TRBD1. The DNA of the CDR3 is TGTGCCTGGGACAGGGGTAGTGATAATTCACCCCTCCACTTT. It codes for CAWDRGSDNSPLHF. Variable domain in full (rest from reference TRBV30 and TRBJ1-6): SQTIHQWPATLVQPVGSPLSLECTVEGTSNPNLYWYRQAAGRGLQLLFYSVGIGQISSEVPQNLSASRPQDRQFILSSKKLLLSDSGFYLCAWDRGSDNSPLHFGNGTRLTVT.